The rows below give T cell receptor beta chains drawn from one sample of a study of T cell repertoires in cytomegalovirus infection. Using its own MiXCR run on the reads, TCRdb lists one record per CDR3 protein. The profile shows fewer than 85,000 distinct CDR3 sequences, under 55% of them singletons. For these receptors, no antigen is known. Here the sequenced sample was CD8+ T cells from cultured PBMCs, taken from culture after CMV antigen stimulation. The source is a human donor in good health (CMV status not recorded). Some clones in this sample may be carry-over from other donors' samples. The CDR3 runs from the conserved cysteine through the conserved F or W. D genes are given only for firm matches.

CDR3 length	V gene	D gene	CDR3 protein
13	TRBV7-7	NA	CASSLQENTEAFF
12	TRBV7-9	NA	CASSPGRDGYTF
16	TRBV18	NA	CASSPPGQSNTGELFF
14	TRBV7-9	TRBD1	CASSQRTGEETQYF
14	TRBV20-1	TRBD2	CSAPPSGTYNEQFF
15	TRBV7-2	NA	CASSLDVGGGDEQYF
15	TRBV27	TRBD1	CASSPRDRVTDTQYF
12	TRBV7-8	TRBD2	CASSPGLAEQFF
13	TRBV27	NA	CASSFTASRPQHF
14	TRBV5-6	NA	CASSFSTTSYEQYF
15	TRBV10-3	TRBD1	CAISPRTGMNTEAFF
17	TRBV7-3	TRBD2	CASTLGGGSSGANVLTF
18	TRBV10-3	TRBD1	CAISVPETGDNKDYGYTF
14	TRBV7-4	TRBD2	CASRGLAGFDEQFF
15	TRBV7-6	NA	CASSLSTGKSYEQYF
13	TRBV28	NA	CASSPDGNNEQFF
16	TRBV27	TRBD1	CASSPSQGEEGQPQHF
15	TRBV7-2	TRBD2	CASSRTSGNTGELFF
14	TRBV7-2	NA	CASSLVGGYNEQFF
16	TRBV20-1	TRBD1	CSATLTGFDGNQPQHF
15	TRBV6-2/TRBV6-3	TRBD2	CASNRVAGVSNEQFF
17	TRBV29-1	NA	CSVEDRGRGLMNTEAFF
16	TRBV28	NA	CASSFLRQKMNTEAFF
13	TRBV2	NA	CASREAQITEAFF
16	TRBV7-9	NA	CASRGYKGSYLIEQFF
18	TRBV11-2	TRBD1	CASSLVGDRRGQDYGYTF
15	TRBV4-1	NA	CASSQERGSSYEQYF
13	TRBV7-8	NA	CASSLGADYEQYF
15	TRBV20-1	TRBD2	CSARDWGGSTDTQYF
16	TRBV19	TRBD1	CASSPRDRGPNTEAFF
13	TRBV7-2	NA	CASSFGTPYGYTF
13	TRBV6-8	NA	CASSYLKGGGYTF
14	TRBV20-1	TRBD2	CSARKRGNTGELFF
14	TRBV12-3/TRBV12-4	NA	CASSLTSGLYEQYF
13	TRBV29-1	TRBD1	CSAGQGRNSGYTF
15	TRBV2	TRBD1	CASTEWDRGLNEQYF
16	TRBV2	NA	CASSEGLGRSYNEQFF
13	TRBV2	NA	CASSVGTDYEQYF
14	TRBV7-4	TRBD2	CASAPTSRRGEQFF
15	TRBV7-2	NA	CASSLEQSDSYEQYF
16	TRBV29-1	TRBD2	CSVEGLAGVAYNEQFF
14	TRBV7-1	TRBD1	CASRGWAGQTEAFF
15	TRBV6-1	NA	CASSEEDSGANVLTF
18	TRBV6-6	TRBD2	CASSYSKGLAGASYEQYF